This T cell receptor (beta chain) was recorded in a study of shared clonotypes between healthy human individuals. Overall study results and limits: Rarefaction exposed incomplete sorted-subset sequencing despite large depth.

Genomic DNA per cell subset filled all wells of several immunoSEQ plates. TCRdb keeps only in-frame clones here, not all; method: immunoSEQ multiplex PCR. The sample lists just over 2,000,000 clones, approximately 94% occurring once. As defined, naive CD8 cells were CD45RO-negative and positively selected for CCR7, with terminally differentiated effector memory CD45RA+ cells excluded. Remarks on this clone: Antigen specificity is unknown.

Germline trimming cut 0 bases from V and 4 bases from J; bases unmatched to any gene: 12. The CDR3 sequence is 17 residues long. The germline CDR1 and CDR2 sequences are SGHVS and FQNEAQ. The rearrangement links TRBV7-8 to TRBJ2-7; 7 positions agree with TRBD2. This TCR was recovered from a man younger than 35 in good health. The material sequenced was naive CD8+ T cells sorted from blood. The chain's CDR3 is CASSLAPGGLSTYEQYF. In nucleotides, the CDR3 is TGTGCCAGCAGCTTAGCGCCGGGGGGACTATCGACTTACGAGCAGTACTTC. The full variable domain, with the rest looked up from reference TRBV7-8 and TRBJ2-7, is GAGVSQSPRYKVAKRGQDVALRCDPISGHVSLFWYQQALGQGPEFLTYFQNEAQLDKSGLPSDRFFAERPEGSVSTLKIQRTQQEDSAVYLCASSLAPGGLSTYEQYFGPGTRLTVT.